This T cell receptor beta chain originates from a study of cytomegalovirus exposure and HLA in healthy donors. Overall study: An earlier analysis identified more than 90 million unique TCR beta sequences in approximately 170 million T cells.

Germline V gives CDR1 SGHAT, CDR2 FQNNGV. Losses at the gene ends were 5 bases for V and 7 bases for J; bases not matched to a gene: 10. The CDR3 spans 14 residues. General observations from the study: Follow-up analysis seemed to connect common viral pathogens with several of the most significant clusters identified.

To note about this clone: Its antigen is undetermined.

With 60 Vbeta and 13 Jbeta primers, the PCR was carried out. Method: immunoSEQ multiplex PCR; TCRdb's copy keeps in-frame clones and lacks some. The sample gives 100,000 to 150,000 clones, roughly 80% of which show up once; roughly 1.2% is in the top ten. Sequencing was carried out using PBMCs. The sequence came from a female donor in good health and CMV-seronegative. V usage is TRBV11-2 and J usage is TRBJ1-1; 7 positions match TRBD1. CDR3 in DNA: TGTGCCAGCAGCCCCCTTGGACAGGCTTTTGAAGCTTTCTTT. As protein: CASSPLGQAFEAFF.